The TCR beta chain under discussion was sequenced for a study of shared clonotypes between healthy human individuals. Naive CD4+ cells were CD45RA-selected; the remaining cells were memory. Some clones are missing from TCRdb's copy, which holds only in-frame ones; the method was immunoSEQ multiplex PCR. The repertoire consists of about 640,000 clones, with about three quarters occurring once and the leading ten covering about 1.8%. This CDR3 is built from 12 residues. Germline V gene lookup returns CDR1 SGHNT and CDR2 YENEEA. The V gene lost 5 bases and the J gene lost 4 bases, with 8 bases spanning the gap.

The chain carries TRBV11-3 and TRBJ1-1; D unresolved. Input material: memory CD4+ T cells sorted from blood. Subset noted: CD45RA-negative fraction. This sequence originates from a woman aged 25 to 39 in good health. The CDR3 loop reads CASSTVGTEAFF. CDR3 sequence (DNA): TGTGCCAGCAGCACGGTAGGCACTGAAGCTTTCTTT.